These T cell receptor beta chains were read from a single sample in a study of blood T cell repertoires in COVID-19. Clones were read by immunoSEQ multiplex PCR, and TCRdb kept only the in-frame ones, dropping some. The sample lists approximately 230,000 clones, just under 85% occurring once. Source material: PBMCs or T cells enriched from blood (not recorded which). The receptors shown here come from a man aged 40-49 years who had recovered from COVID-19. Both conserved end residues are part of each CDR3. D genes are given only for firm matches. Clone size is given for some rows only: seen once, a few or many times, or a class if the clone is expanded.

D,V,size,length,J,CDR3,DNA
TRBD2,TRBV13,NA,15,TRBJ2-1,CASSPRGVPPGMDFF,TGTGCCAGCAGCCCTCGGGGGGTGCCCCCGGGGATGGACTTCTTC
NA,TRBV5-1,NA,13,TRBJ2-5,CASSLSGEETQYF,TGCGCCAGCAGCTTGTCGGGAGAAGAGACCCAGTACTTC
TRBD2,TRBV18,NA,16,TRBJ2-3,CASSPPSGRAADTQYF,TGTGCCAGCTCACCACCTAGCGGGAGGGCCGCAGATACGCAGTATTTT
NA,TRBV6-1,NA,15,TRBJ1-2,CASSEVRRTNYGYTF,TGTGCCAGCAGTGAGGTCCGGCGGACAAACTATGGCTACACCTTC
TRBD2,TRBV10-3,NA,14,TRBJ2-1,CAISVASGVLEQFF,TGTGCCATCAGTGTGGCTAGCGGGGTTCTCGAGCAGTTCTTC
TRBD2,TRBV18,NA,14,TRBJ2-3,CASSRTSGRDTQYF,TGTGCCAGCTCCAGGACTAGCGGGAGAGATACGCAGTATTTT
NA,TRBV7-3,NA,14,TRBJ2-3,CASSSGPGGDTQYF,TGTGCCAGCAGCTCAGGGCCCGGTGGAGATACGCAGTATTTT
NA,TRBV18,NA,15,TRBJ1-1,CASSQLTSGSTEAFF,TGTGCCAGCTCACAACTGACTTCGGGGAGCACTGAAGCTTTCTTT
NA,TRBV14,NA,13,TRBJ2-4,CASSQLGGNIQYF,TGTGCCAGCAGCCAATTAGGGGGTAACATTCAGTACTTC
TRBD1,TRBV28,NA,13,TRBJ1-6,CASSPGQGSLFHF,TGTGCCAGCAGCCCCGGACAGGGGTCGTTGTTCCACTTT
NA,TRBV11-2,once,14,TRBJ2-1,CASMRDGPYNEQFF,TGTGCCAGCATGCGGGACGGACCGTACAATGAGCAGTTCTTC
TRBD2,TRBV28,NA,13,TRBJ2-7,CASLAAFSYEQYF,TGTGCCAGCCTAGCGGCTTTCTCCTACGAGCAGTACTTC
NA,TRBV24-1,NA,14,TRBJ2-7,CATPGSDISYEQYF,TGTGCCACTCCAGGTAGCGACATATCTTACGAGCAGTACTTC
NA,TRBV28,NA,12,TRBJ1-5,CASSPDNQPQHF,TGTGCCAGCAGTCCAGACAATCAGCCCCAGCATTTT
TRBD1,TRBV5-1,NA,16,TRBJ1-5,CASSPEGQGAGQPQHF,TGCGCCAGCAGCCCGGAGGGACAGGGGGCGGGTCAGCCCCAGCATTTT
TRBD1,TRBV7-8,NA,14,TRBJ1-5,CASSLGTGLQPQHF,TGTGCCAGCAGCCTCGGGACAGGGTTGCAGCCCCAGCATTTT
NA,TRBV19,NA,15,TRBJ2-2,CASSLEFPISGELFF,TGTGCCAGTAGTCTAGAGTTCCCAATTTCCGGGGAGCTGTTTTTT
NA,TRBV6-5,NA,12,TRBJ1-2,CASSLVGYGYTF,TGTGCCAGCAGTTTGGTCGGCTATGGCTACACCTTC
TRBD1,TRBV18,NA,21,TRBJ1-6,CASSPQPGQGPLSSYNSPLHF,TGTGCCAGCTCACCACAGCCGGGACAGGGGCCCCTGAGCTCCTATAATTCACCCCTCCACTTT
TRBD1,TRBV4-1,once,15,TRBJ2-7,CASSPRGQGSYEQYF,TGCGCCAGCAGCCCAAGGGGACAGGGTTCCTACGAGCAGTACTTC
NA,TRBV11-2,NA,15,TRBJ2-5,CASSLGRDSYETQYF,TGTGCCAGCAGCTTAGGGCGGGACAGTTATGAGACCCAGTACTTC
NA,TRBV28,NA,14,TRBJ1-1,CASSSLGEGTEAFF,TGTGCCAGCAGCTCTCTAGGGGAAGGCACTGAAGCTTTCTTT
NA,TRBV18,once,13,TRBJ1-4,CASSPRAGEKLFF,TGTGCCAGCTCACCACGGGCGGGAGAAAAACTGTTTTTT
NA,TRBV9,NA,14,TRBJ2-3,CASSVEGGADTQYF,TGTGCCAGCAGCGTAGAAGGAGGGGCAGATACGCAGTATTTT
NA,TRBV5-1,few,18,TRBJ2-5,CASSLAVASFNFQETQYF,TGCGCCAGCAGCTTGGCCGTGGCTAGTTTTAACTTCCAAGAGACCCAGTACTTC
NA,TRBV7-3,NA,15,TRBJ2-3,CASSPTGISTDTQYF,TGTGCCAGCAGCCCGACGGGGATTAGCACAGATACGCAGTATTTT
TRBD2,TRBV10-1,NA,14,TRBJ2-3,CASSPGTSGSTQYF,TGCGCCAGCAGTCCCGGGACTAGCGGGTCTACGCAGTATTTT
TRBD2,TRBV5-4,NA,18,TRBJ2-3,CASSLAVMAGGGTDTQYF,TGTGCCAGCAGCTTGGCCGTTATGGCGGGAGGTGGCACAGATACGCAGTATTTT
NA,TRBV5-1,NA,12,TRBJ2-7,CASRDTAYEQYF,TGCGCCAGCCGGGACACTGCCTACGAGCAGTACTTC
NA,TRBV2,NA,12,TRBJ1-6,CASSPGEGPLHF,TGTGCCAGCAGCCCTGGGGAGGGCCCCCTCCACTTT
TRBD1,TRBV20-1,NA,15,TRBJ1-5,CSASVPDRVNQPQHF,TGCAGTGCTAGTGTTCCGGACAGGGTTAATCAGCCCCAGCATTTT
NA,TRBV7-9,NA,15,TRBJ2-7,CASSLAGSRVGEQYF,TGTGCCAGCAGCTTAGCGGGATCCAGGGTCGGCGAGCAGTACTTC
TRBD1,TRBV27,NA,13,TRBJ1-1,CASSAGTGRGAFF,TGTGCCAGCAGTGCCGGGACAGGGAGAGGAGCTTTCTTT
TRBD1,TRBV10-3,NA,15,TRBJ1-1,CAITGMTGTNTEAFF,TGTGCCATCACCGGGATGACAGGGACGAACACTGAAGCTTTCTTT
TRBD1,TRBV9,NA,16,TRBJ1-2,CASSEAWQGAGYGYTF,TGTGCCAGCAGCGAGGCATGGCAGGGGGCTGGGTATGGCTACACCTTC
NA,TRBV18,NA,14,TRBJ2-7,CASSPGADSYEQYF,TGTGCCAGCTCACCAGGGGCGGACAGCTACGAGCAGTACTTC
NA,TRBV5-1,NA,14,TRBJ2-2,CASSWQGPNGELFF,TGCGCCAGCAGCTGGCAGGGCCCGAACGGGGAGCTGTTTTTT
NA,TRBV27,NA,13,TRBJ2-7,CASRKTGRYEQYF,TGTGCCAGCAGAAAGACAGGGAGGTACGAGCAGTACTTC
NA,TRBV4-1,few,12,TRBJ2-7,CASSQHAGEQYF,TGCGCCAGCAGCCAACATGCGGGGGAGCAGTACTTC
TRBD2,TRBV9,NA,15,TRBJ2-7,CASSVNGGAMNEQYF,TGTGCCAGCAGCGTAAACGGGGGGGCTATGAACGAGCAGTACTTC
TRBD1,TRBV18,NA,13,TRBJ1-1,CASSQSDRGEAFF,TGTGCCAGCTCACAAAGTGACAGGGGTGAAGCTTTCTTT
TRBD1,TRBV10-3,NA,13,TRBJ1-6,CAISGQGESPLHF,TGTGCCATCAGTGGACAGGGAGAATCACCCCTCCACTTT
TRBD2,TRBV5-1,NA,15,TRBJ2-7,CASSPGLAGVGEQYF,TGCGCCAGCAGCCCAGGACTAGCGGGAGTTGGCGAGCAGTACTTC
NA,TRBV7-9,NA,14,TRBJ1-4,CASSLEATNEKLFF,TGTGCCAGCAGCTTGGAGGCAACTAATGAAAAACTGTTTTTT
TRBD1,TRBV5-4,NA,15,TRBJ2-7,CASSSRQGGSYEQYF,TGTGCCAGCAGCAGTAGACAGGGCGGTTCGTACGAGCAGTACTTC
TRBD2,TRBV7-3,NA,16,TRBJ2-3,CASSLWSGGLLDTQYF,TGTGCCAGCAGCTTATGGTCGGGGGGACTGCTAGATACGCAGTATTTT
NA,TRBV20-1,NA,13,TRBJ1-4,CSASRGSDEKLFF,TGCAGTGCTAGTAGGGGGTCGGATGAAAAACTGTTTTTT